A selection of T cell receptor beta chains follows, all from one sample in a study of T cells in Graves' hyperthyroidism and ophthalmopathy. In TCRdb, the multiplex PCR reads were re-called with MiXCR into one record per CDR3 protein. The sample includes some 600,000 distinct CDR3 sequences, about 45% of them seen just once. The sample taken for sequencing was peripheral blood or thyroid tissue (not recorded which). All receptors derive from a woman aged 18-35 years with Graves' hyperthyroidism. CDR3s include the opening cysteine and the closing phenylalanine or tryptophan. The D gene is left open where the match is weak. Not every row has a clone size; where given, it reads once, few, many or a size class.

CDR3: CAISGGRLPNSYEQYF
DNA: TGTGCCATCAGTGGCGGCCGGCTGCCGAACTCCTACGAGCAGTACTTC
V: TRBV10-3
J: TRBJ2-7
D: -
size: few

CDR3: CASSGGRYGYTF
DNA: TGTGCCAGCAGTGGTGGGAGATATGGCTACACCTTC
V: TRBV2
J: TRBJ1-2
D: -
size: -

CDR3: CASSPRGLNYGYTF
DNA: TGTGCCAGCAGCCCCAGGGGGCTTAACTATGGCTACACCTTC
V: TRBV12-3/TRBV12-4
J: TRBJ1-2
D: TRBD1
size: -

CDR3: CATSDSSTERQYF
DNA: TGTGCCACCAGTGATTCTTCGACTGAGCGGCAGTACTTC
V: TRBV24-1
J: TRBJ2-7
D: -
size: many

CDR3: CTSSNPIGELFF
DNA: TGTACCAGCAGTAATCCAATTGGGGAGCTGTTTTTT
V: TRBV12-3/TRBV12-4
J: TRBJ2-2
D: -
size: -

CDR3: CSVGQVIEAFF
DNA: TGCAGCGTTGGACAGGTGATTGAAGCTTTCTTT
V: TRBV29-1
J: TRBJ1-1
D: -
size: -

CDR3: CATSRGTNEKLFF
DNA: TGTGCCACCAGCAGAGGGACTAATGAAAAACTGTTTTTT
V: TRBV15
J: TRBJ1-4
D: -
size: -

CDR3: CASSLAGGTVRTEAFF
DNA: TGTGCCAGCAGCTTGGCCGGAGGGACAGTTAGGACTGAAGCTTTCTTT
V: TRBV5-5
J: TRBJ1-1
D: TRBD1
size: few

CDR3: CSVTTGVRGYYTF
DNA: TGCAGCGTTACGACAGGGGTAAGGGGATACTACACCTTC
V: TRBV29-1
J: TRBJ1-2
D: TRBD1
size: -

CDR3: CATSREVGAYEKLFF
DNA: TGTGCCACCAGCAGAGAAGTGGGGGCTTATGAAAAACTGTTTTTT
V: TRBV15
J: TRBJ1-4
D: -
size: -

CDR3: CASSLDQDKQYF
DNA: TGTGCCAGCAGCTTAGACCAGGATAAGCAGTACTTC
V: TRBV7-8
J: TRBJ2-7
D: -
size: many

CDR3: CATSEGTGNEKLFF
DNA: TGTGCCACCTCCGAAGGGACAGGGAACGAAAAACTGTTTTTT
V: TRBV10-3
J: TRBJ1-4
D: TRBD1
size: -

CDR3: CASSQTEGGNTEAFF
DNA: TGTGCCAGCTCACAAACGGAAGGAGGGAACACTGAAGCTTTCTTT
V: TRBV25-1
J: TRBJ1-1
D: -
size: -

CDR3: CASSPGGFNEQFF
DNA: TGTGCCAGCAGCCCCGGGGGCTTCAATGAGCAGTTCTTC
V: TRBV7-8
J: TRBJ2-1
D: -
size: once

CDR3: CSVVDREETQYF
DNA: TGCAGCGTTGTTGATAGGGAAGAGACCCAGTACTTC
V: TRBV29-1
J: TRBJ2-5
D: -
size: many

CDR3: CATSRERGDTQYF
DNA: TGTGCCACCAGCAGAGAACGGGGCGATACGCAGTATTTT
V: TRBV15
J: TRBJ2-3
D: -
size: -

CDR3: CATHPGLATETQYF
DNA: TGTGCCACCCATCCGGGACTAGCAACAGAGACCCAGTACTTC
V: TRBV10-3
J: TRBJ2-5
D: TRBD2
size: many

CDR3: CASSQNRVNEKLFF
DNA: TGTGCCAGCAGCCAAAACAGGGTTAATGAAAAACTGTTTTTT
V: TRBV7-3
J: TRBJ1-4
D: -
size: -

CDR3: CASSQDSLTYEQYF
DNA: TGCGCCAGCAGCCAAGATTCACTAACCTACGAGCAGTACTTC
V: TRBV4-1
J: TRBJ2-7
D: -
size: -

CDR3: CASSAREGEKLFF
DNA: TGTGCCAGCAGTGCCAGGGAGGGAGAAAAACTGTTTTTT
V: TRBV2
J: TRBJ1-4
D: -
size: many

CDR3: CSAPKAGAGNQPQHF
DNA: TGCAGTGCCCCCAAGGCGGGGGCTGGCAATCAGCCCCAGCATTTT
V: TRBV20-1
J: TRBJ1-5
D: -
size: -

CDR3: CASSKRHRGVEAFF
DNA: TGTGCCAGCAGTAAGCGACACCGAGGGGTTGAAGCTTTCTTT
V: TRBV12-3/TRBV12-4
J: TRBJ1-1
D: -
size: -

CDR3: CASSLDYSSGNTIYF
DNA: TGTGCCAGCAGCTTAGATTACAGCTCTGGAAACACCATATATTTT
V: TRBV7-9
J: TRBJ1-3
D: -
size: -

CDR3: CSARVGDRFQPQHF
DNA: TGCAGTGCTAGAGTCGGGGACAGGTTTCAGCCCCAGCATTTT
V: TRBV20-1
J: TRBJ1-5
D: TRBD1
size: few

CDR3: CASSLEGQLGEKLFF
DNA: TGTGCCAGCAGCTTAGAAGGCCAGTTGGGTGAAAAACTGTTTTTT
V: TRBV7-9
J: TRBJ1-4
D: -
size: -

CDR3: CASSLTEMNTEAFF
DNA: TGTGCCAGCAGCCTTACCGAGATGAACACTGAAGCTTTCTTT
V: TRBV7-9
J: TRBJ1-1
D: -
size: many

CDR3: CASTTSGPPYEQYF
DNA: TGTGCCAGCACCACTAGCGGGCCTCCCTACGAGCAGTACTTC
V: TRBV12-3/TRBV12-4
J: TRBJ2-7
D: TRBD2
size: -

CDR3: CASSPLGDYGYTF
DNA: TGTGCCAGCAGCCCCTTGGGGGACTATGGCTACACCTTC
V: TRBV9
J: TRBJ1-2
D: -
size: -

CDR3: CASSGTGEGSPLHF
DNA: TGCGCCAGCAGCGGGACAGGGGAGGGTTCACCCCTCCACTTT
V: TRBV5-1
J: TRBJ1-6
D: TRBD1
size: -

CDR3: CASSVGQSTGELFF
DNA: TGTGCCAGCAGCGTAGGACAGTCCACCGGGGAGCTGTTTTTT
V: TRBV7-2
J: TRBJ2-2
D: -
size: few

CDR3: CASSLGSGLYEQYF
DNA: TGTGCCAGCAGTTTAGGTAGCGGACTCTACGAGCAGTACTTC
V: TRBV6-2/TRBV6-3
J: TRBJ2-7
D: -
size: -

CDR3: CAMNPDSDTEAFF
DNA: TGTGCCATGAACCCGGACAGTGACACTGAAGCTTTCTTT
V: TRBV10-3
J: TRBJ1-1
D: -
size: -

CDR3: CAWSGNYEQYF
DNA: TGTGCCTGGAGTGGTAACTACGAGCAGTACTTC
V: TRBV30
J: TRBJ2-7
D: -
size: -

CDR3: CASSEAGETRKF
DNA: TGTGCCAGCAGTGAGGCTGGGGAGACTAGGAAATTC
V: TRBV6-6
J: TRBJ2-5
D: -
size: few

CDR3: CASGLNWGYLFF
DNA: TGTGCTAGTGGTTTGAACTGGGGTTATCTGTTTTTT
V: TRBV12-5
J: TRBJ1-4
D: -
size: -

CDR3: CASSQETGGKQETQYF
DNA: TGTGCCAGCAGCCAAGAGACAGGCGGGAAACAAGAGACCCAGTACTTC
V: TRBV7-9
J: TRBJ2-5
D: -
size: -

CDR3: CASSKQGANNSPLHF
DNA: TGTGCCAGTAGCAAACAGGGGGCAAATAATTCACCCCTCCACTTT
V: TRBV19
J: TRBJ1-6
D: TRBD1
size: -

CDR3: CSALAGTGSYGYTF
DNA: TGCAGTGCCCTAGCCGGGACAGGATCATATGGCTACACCTTC
V: TRBV20-1
J: TRBJ1-2
D: TRBD1
size: -

CDR3: CSARGQEINEKLFF
DNA: TGCAGTGCTAGAGGACAGGAGATTAATGAAAAACTGTTTTTT
V: TRBV20-1
J: TRBJ1-4
D: -
size: -

CDR3: CASSLGRGQGGAELFF
DNA: TGTGCCAGCAGCTTGGGCCGCGGACAGGGGGGCGCGGAGCTGTTTTTT
V: TRBV7-6
J: TRBJ2-2
D: TRBD1
size: -

CDR3: CATSRDEALGANVLTF
DNA: TGTGCCACCAGCAGAGATGAGGCCCTCGGGGCCAACGTCCTGACTTTC
V: TRBV15
J: TRBJ2-6
D: -
size: -

CDR3: CASSVGTASNEKLFF
DNA: TGTGCCAGCAGCGTGGGAACAGCTTCTAATGAAAAACTGTTTTTT
V: TRBV9
J: TRBJ1-4
D: -
size: few

CDR3: CATSTVGQGPTPRHF
DNA: TGTGCCACCAGCACCGTGGGACAGGGACCTACACCCCGCCACTTT
V: TRBV15
J: TRBJ1-6
D: TRBD1
size: -

CDR3: CASSPSTGIGQPQHF
DNA: TGCGCCAGCAGCCCCTCGACTGGTATCGGTCAGCCCCAGCATTTT
V: TRBV5-1
J: TRBJ1-5
D: -
size: few

CDR3: CASTPGVPGGYTF
DNA: TGTGCCAGCACCCCCGGGGTGCCGGGGGGCTACACCTTC
V: TRBV7-9
J: TRBJ1-2
D: -
size: -

CDR3: CATSREPGPYNSPLHF
DNA: TGTGCCACCAGCAGAGAACCGGGCCCCTATAATTCACCCCTCCACTTT
V: TRBV15
J: TRBJ1-6
D: -
size: -

CDR3: CASSLDSLATNEKLFF
DNA: TGTGCCAGCAGTTTGGACAGCCTTGCAACTAATGAAAAGCTGTTTTTT
V: TRBV25-1
J: TRBJ1-4
D: -
size: few

CDR3: CASSLEGNEKLFF
DNA: TGCGCCAGCAGCTTGGAAGGAAATGAAAAACTGTTTTTT
V: TRBV5-1
J: TRBJ1-4
D: -
size: many

CDR3: CASNQRRGEIYGYTF
DNA: TGTGCCAGCAATCAGCGCAGGGGGGAAATCTATGGCTACACCTTC
V: TRBV2
J: TRBJ1-2
D: TRBD1
size: many

CDR3: CASSRDRGIETQYF
DNA: TGTGCCAGCAGCCGGGACAGGGGGATCGAGACCCAGTACTTC
V: TRBV14
J: TRBJ2-5
D: TRBD1
size: -

CDR3: CASSQEAGETQYF
DNA: TGTGCCAGCAGCCAAGAGGCCGGGGAGACCCAGTACTTC
V: TRBV7-3
J: TRBJ2-5
D: -
size: -